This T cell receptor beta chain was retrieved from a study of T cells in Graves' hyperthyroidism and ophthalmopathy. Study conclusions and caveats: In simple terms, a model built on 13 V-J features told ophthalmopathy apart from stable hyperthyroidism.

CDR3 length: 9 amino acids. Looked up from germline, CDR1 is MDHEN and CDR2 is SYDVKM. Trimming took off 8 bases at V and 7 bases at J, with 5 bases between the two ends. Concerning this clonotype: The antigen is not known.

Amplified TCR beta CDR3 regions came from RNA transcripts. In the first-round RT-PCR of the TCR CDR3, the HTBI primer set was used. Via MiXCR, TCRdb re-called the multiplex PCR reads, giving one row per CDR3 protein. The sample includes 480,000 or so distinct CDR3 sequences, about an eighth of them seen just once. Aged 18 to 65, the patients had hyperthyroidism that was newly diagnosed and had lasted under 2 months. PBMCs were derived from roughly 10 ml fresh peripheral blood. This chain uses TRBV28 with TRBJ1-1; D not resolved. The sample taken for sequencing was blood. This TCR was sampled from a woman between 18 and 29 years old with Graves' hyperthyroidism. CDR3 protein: CASSFEAFF. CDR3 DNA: TGTGCCAGCTCCTTTGAAGCTTTCTTT.